The 19 T cell receptor beta chains below were found in one sample sequenced in a study of blood T cell repertoires in COVID-19. Assay: immunoSEQ multiplex PCR; the TCRdb copy retains only in-frame clones and omits some. The sample has about 240,000 clones, about four fifths seen once. Sequencing used peripheral blood. The receptors stem from an elderly woman with COVID-19, enrolled during active disease.

The chain joins TRBV4-1 to TRBJ1-2; 12 nucleotides align to TRBD1. Looked up from germline, CDR1 is MGHRA and CDR2 is YSYEKL. The V gene end was trimmed by 0 bases and the J gene end by 8 bases; junction bases not matched to a gene: 16. The CDR3 extends over 19 amino acids. This chain's CDR3 is CASSQDLTGTGGLIQGYTF. The CDR3 DNA follows: TGCGCCAGCAGCCAAGATTTAACGGGGACAGGGGGCCTAATTCAGGGCTACACCTTC.

This chain links TRBV18 with TRBJ2-2, with 8 bases lining up with TRBD2. Germline trimming cut 3 bases from V and 10 bases from J; bases unmatched to any gene: 4. CDR1 and CDR2 from the germline V gene are KGHSH and LQKENI. The CDR3 loop spans 13 amino acids. The CDR3 DNA follows: TGTGCCAGCTCACCGGGACTAGACGAGGAGCTGTTTTTT. Translated: CASSPGLDEELFF.

The V gene is TRBV30, the J gene TRBJ1-2; D call uncertain. CDR3 size: 9 residues. Trimming took 5 bases from V and 6 from J, leaving 4 bases between them. Germline V gives CDR1 GTSNPN, CDR2 SVGIG (reference sequence). The CDR3 DNA reads as TGTGCCTGGCCAGATGGCTACACCTTC. Protein: CAWPDGYTF. The whole variable domain, filled in from reference TRBV30 and TRBJ1-2, reads SQTIHQWPATLVQPVGSPLSLECTVEGTSNPNLYWYRQAAGRGLQLLFYSVGIGQISSEVPQNLSASRPQDRQFILSSKKLLLSDSGFYLCAWPDGYTFGSGTRLTVV.

The chain joins TRBV4-2 to TRBJ1-2; 7 bases are shared with TRBD1. Unmatched junction bases numbered 4, after V lost 3 bases and J lost 6 bases. This CDR3 contains 13 residues. The germline CDR1 and CDR2 sequences are LGHNA and YNFKEQ. CDR3 region: CASSHSDRDGYTF. The CDR3 DNA reads as TGTGCCAGCAGCCATAGTGACAGGGATGGCTACACCTTC.

The chain combines TRBV7-8 with TRBJ2-3; 7 nucleotides line up with TRBD2. The CDR3 is made up of 13 amino acids. J lost 6 bases, V lost 4 bases, and 4 bases had no gene match. Germline values: CDR1 SGHVS, CDR2 FQNEAQ. The CDR3 region has the DNA TGTGCCAGCAGCTCGGGGGGATTGGATACGCAGTATTTT. This sequence encodes CASSSGGLDTQYF.

The chain combines TRBV10-3 with TRBJ2-3, with 8 bases matching TRBD2. CDR1 is ENHRY and CDR2 is SYGVKD in the germline V gene. V shed 5 bases, J shed 4 bases, and the junction held 8 bases outside the gene matches. This CDR3 is 15 amino acids long. CDR3 DNA sequence: TGTGCCATCAGTCTACAGACTAGCGCCTCAGATACGCAGTATTTT. It is translated as CAISLQTSASDTQYF.

CDR3 DNA: TGTGCCAGTAGTACTGTACAGTCCGACGGCTACACCTTC. Its protein product is CASSTVQSDGYTF. V usage is TRBV19 and J usage is TRBJ1-2, with D unclear. This CDR3 has 13 amino acids. The germline V gene has CDR1 LNHDA and CDR2 SQIVND (reference sequence). Trimming took 4 bases from V and 8 from J, leaving 14 bases between them.

In its sample, this clone was seen a few times. The chain has TRBV5-4 and TRBJ1-5, with TRBD1 as a possible D gene (5 bases). This CDR3 contains 15 residues. Germline-derived CDR1 and CDR2 are SGHNT and YYREEE (reference sequence). The germline V and J ends were trimmed by 0 bases and 7 bases, with 14 bases remaining between them. In nucleotides, the CDR3 is TGTGCCAGCAGCTTGGCCGGCAGGGAGGACCAGCCCCAGCATTTT. Translated, it gives CASSLAGREDQPQHF.

V and J are TRBV10-1 and TRBJ2-7; 7 positions match TRBD1. The CDR3 consists of 14 residues. V shed 6 bases and J 2 bases; nucleotides not matched to a gene: 7. CDR1 is WNHNN, CDR2 SYGVQD, per germline (reference sequence). The CDR3 region is CASSDRTGTYEQYF. The CDR3, as DNA: TGCGCCAGCAGCGACCGGACAGGAACCTACGAGCAGTACTTC.

The chain couples TRBV28 to TRBJ1-5; no clear D. Between the trimmed V and J ends, which lost 8 bases and 3 bases, there was a span of 8 bases. The CDR3 is made up of 12 amino acids. Germline values: CDR1 MDHEN, CDR2 SYDVKM. The CDR3 reads CASHSNNQPQHF. CDR3 DNA sequence: TGTGCCAGCCACTCTAACAATCAGCCCCAGCATTTT. Filled out from reference TRBV28 and TRBJ1-5, the complete variable domain reads DVKVTQSSRYLVKRTGEKVFLECVQDMDHENMFWYRQDPGLGLRLIYFSYDVKMKEKGDIPEGYSVSREKKERFSLILESASTNQTSMYLCASHSNNQPQHFGDGTRLSIL.

This sequence joins TRBV10-3 and TRBJ1-2, with D perhaps TRBD1 (6 bases). The CDR3 consists of 14 residues. Germline CDR1 is ENHRY and CDR2 is SYGVKD. Trimming left V 1 base short and J 4 bases short, with 10 bases between. CDR3: CAISELGATYGYTF. Here the CDR3 DNA reads TGTGCCATCAGTGAGTTGGGGGCGACCTATGGCTACACCTTC.

This clone has just a few counts. The chain has TRBV5-5 and TRBJ1-2; D perhaps matches TRBD1 (6 bases). Germline V gene data show CDR1 as SGHKS and CDR2 as YYEKEE (reference sequence). Trimming cost V 0 bases and J 4 bases, with 10 bases left between them. The CDR3 covers 14 residues. The CDR3 protein is CASSLDRVSYGYTF. The CDR3 DNA is TGTGCCAGCAGCTTGGACAGGGTCTCCTATGGCTACACCTTC.

This clone was picked up a small number of times. The genes are TRBV19 and TRBJ1-2; 8 nucleotides match TRBD1. CDR1 and CDR2 (germline): LNHDA, SQIVND (reference sequence). V dropped 3 bases and J dropped 4; count of bases not matched to a gene: 1. This CDR3 is built from 13 residues. The CDR3: CASSMTGAYGYTF. The DNA for the CDR3 is TGTGCCAGTAGTATGACAGGGGCCTATGGCTACACCTTC.

The chain is built from TRBV6-5 and TRBJ1-1; D uncertain. The ends were cut back, 6 bases at V and 2 bases at J, with 10 bases in the middle. CDR1 and CDR2 from the germline V gene are MNHEY and SVGAGI. The CDR3 is 13 residues long. CDR3 protein: CASSRGPNTEAFF. Here the CDR3 DNA reads TGTGCCAGCAGCCGCGGGCCCAACACTGAAGCTTTCTTT.

V gene TRBV24-1 combines with J gene TRBJ2-3; tentatively, D is TRBD1 (5 bases). This CDR3 is 13 amino acids long. Trimming left V 5 bases short and J 3 bases short, with 8 bases between. Germline CDR1 and CDR2: KGHDR and SFDVKD. CDR3 nucleotide sequence: TGTGCCACCAGTGCAGGGCTTACAGATACGCAGTATTTT. It yields the protein CATSAGLTDTQYF.

The gene calls are TRBV5-3 and TRBJ2-3; D is unclear. TRBV5-3 is given ORF status, its function remaining uncertain. Between the trimmed V and J ends, which lost 4 bases and 2 bases, there was a span of 5 bases. The CDR3 sequence is 12 residues long. The chain's CDR3 is CARSPYTDTQYF. The CDR3 nucleotides are TGTGCCAGAAGCCCTTACACAGATACGCAGTATTTT.

V is TRBV6-6 and J is TRBJ2-5; the D gene is possibly TRBD1 (6 bases). The CDR3 has 13 residues. Germline V gene lookup returns CDR1 MNHNY and CDR2 SVGAGI (reference sequence). The V and J ends lost 2 bases and 4 bases respectively, with 8 bases between them. CDR3 nucleotides: TGTGCCAGCAGTTACGGCAGGGGAGAGACCCAGTACTTC. Amino acids: CASSYGRGETQYF.

The gene calls are TRBV5-6 and TRBJ1-1, with no clear D. Deletions cut 2 bases from V and 2 bases from J, with 10 bases between. From germline, CDR1 is SGHDT and CDR2 YYEEEE. The CDR3 extends over 14 amino acids. The CDR3 bases are TGTGCCAGCAGCTTTAATCGGAGAAACACTGAAGCTTTCTTT. It specifies CASSFNRRNTEAFF. The full variable domain, with the rest looked up from reference TRBV5-6 and TRBJ1-1, is DAGVTQSPTHLIKTRGQQVTLRCSPKSGHDTVSWYQQALGQGPQFIFQYYEEEERQRGNFPDRFSGHQFPNYSSELNVNALLLGDSALYLCASSFNRRNTEAFFGQGTRLTVV.

CDR3 sequence (DNA): TGCGCCAGCAGCTTGGCAGGCGCTGGGGCCAACGTCCTGACTTTC. Translated, it gives CASSLAGAGANVLTF. The V gene is TRBV5-1, the J gene TRBJ2-6; no firm D call. V dropped 0 bases and J dropped 2 bases, with 6 bases sitting between them. The CDR3 has 15 amino acids. The germline CDR1 and CDR2 sequences are SGHRS and YFSETQ.